This is a list of T cell receptor beta chains from one sample in a study of blood T cell repertoires in COVID-19. This table comes from immunoSEQ multiplex PCR, and its TCRdb copy is limited to in-frame clones, with some not included. Of roughly 250,000 clones detected, roughly 87% appear once; the ten largest clones hold nearly 6.5%. Sequencing was done on a sample of PBMCs or T cells enriched from blood (not recorded which). The receptors here all came from a woman in her twenties or thirties with acute COVID-19. Each CDR3 is given with its conserved first and last residue. Each record gives: V gene, clone size, J gene, D gene, CDR3 DNA, CDR3 protein. D genes are given only for firm matches. The size of a clone is reported for some rows only, either as once, few or many, or as a class for expanded clones.

V gene: TRBV9
clone size: .
J gene: TRBJ2-3
D gene: TRBD1
CDR3 DNA: TGTGCCAGCAGCCCCAGGGGGAGCACAGATACGCAGTATTTT
CDR3 protein: CASSPRGSTDTQYF

V gene: TRBV3-1/TRBV3-2
clone size: .
J gene: TRBJ1-6
D gene: .
CDR3 DNA: TGTGCCAGCAGCCAAGCTGGTCTAAGTAGGGGCTCCTATAATTCACCCCTCCACTTT
CDR3 protein: CASSQAGLSRGSYNSPLHF

V gene: TRBV19
clone size: few
J gene: TRBJ2-1
D gene: .
CDR3 DNA: TGTGCCAGTCGAGGCTCCTACAATGAGCAGTTCTTC
CDR3 protein: CASRGSYNEQFF

V gene: TRBV5-4
clone size: .
J gene: TRBJ2-1
D gene: TRBD1
CDR3 DNA: TGTGCCAGCAGCTTGGACGGACAGGGGAACAATGAGCAGTTCTTC
CDR3 protein: CASSLDGQGNNEQFF

V gene: TRBV6-1
clone size: .
J gene: TRBJ2-3
D gene: .
CDR3 DNA: TGTGCCAGCAGTGAGTTCGGAGATACGCAGTATTTT
CDR3 protein: CASSEFGDTQYF

V gene: TRBV29-1
clone size: .
J gene: TRBJ1-2
D gene: TRBD1
CDR3 DNA: TGCAGCACCCGACAGGGGGCCTATGGCTACACCTTC
CDR3 protein: CSTRQGAYGYTF

V gene: TRBV27
clone size: .
J gene: TRBJ2-7
D gene: TRBD2
CDR3 DNA: TGTGCCAGCAGTTCGGCGGGGGGGCCGGGCGAGCAGTACTTC
CDR3 protein: CASSSAGGPGEQYF

V gene: TRBV19
clone size: once
J gene: TRBJ1-6
D gene: .
CDR3 DNA: TGTGCCAGTTCGCCGGGGGATTCACCCCTCCACTTT
CDR3 protein: CASSPGDSPLHF

V gene: TRBV6-6
clone size: .
J gene: TRBJ2-1
D gene: TRBD2
CDR3 DNA: TGTGCCAGCACCCTCACTCCTAGCGGGGGGTACAATGAGCAGTTCTTC
CDR3 protein: CASTLTPSGGYNEQFF

V gene: TRBV29-1
clone size: .
J gene: TRBJ2-7
D gene: .
CDR3 DNA: TGCAGCGTGCTAGCCGCGGGACTTGCCTACGAGCAGTACTTT
CDR3 protein: CSVLAAGLAYEQYF

V gene: TRBV11-2
clone size: few
J gene: TRBJ1-2
D gene: TRBD1
CDR3 DNA: TGTGCCAGCAGCTTCCCACAGGGGCATGGTGGCTACACCTTC
CDR3 protein: CASSFPQGHGGYTF

V gene: TRBV24-1
clone size: .
J gene: TRBJ2-3
D gene: TRBD1
CDR3 DNA: TGTGCCACCAGTGACCCGGGACAGCTAGGGAATACGCAGTATTTT
CDR3 protein: CATSDPGQLGNTQYF

V gene: TRBV19
clone size: .
J gene: TRBJ2-7
D gene: TRBD2
CDR3 DNA: TGTGCCAGTACCCCCGGACTAGGGTCCTACGAGCAGTACTTC
CDR3 protein: CASTPGLGSYEQYF

V gene: TRBV28
clone size: .
J gene: TRBJ1-4
D gene: .
CDR3 DNA: TGTGCCAGCACCACGACAGCGATTAATGAAAAACTGTTTTTT
CDR3 protein: CASTTTAINEKLFF

V gene: TRBV7-9
clone size: few
J gene: TRBJ1-3
D gene: .
CDR3 DNA: TGTGCCAGCAGCTTAGTTAGCTCTGGAAACACCATATATTTT
CDR3 protein: CASSLVSSGNTIYF

V gene: TRBV5-1
clone size: once
J gene: TRBJ2-2
D gene: .
CDR3 DNA: TGCGCCAGCAGCCTAGACCATACCGGGGAGCTGTTTTTT
CDR3 protein: CASSLDHTGELFF

V gene: TRBV7-3
clone size: once
J gene: TRBJ2-6
D gene: TRBD1
CDR3 DNA: TGTGCCAGCAGCTTATCCCCCCGGGACAGGGGTCGGGGCTCTGGGGCCAACGTCCTGACTTTC
CDR3 protein: CASSLSPRDRGRGSGANVLTF

V gene: TRBV15
clone size: .
J gene: TRBJ1-5
D gene: TRBD1
CDR3 DNA: TGTGCCACCAGCAAGACAGGGAATCCGGATAGCAATCAGCCCCAGCATTTT
CDR3 protein: CATSKTGNPDSNQPQHF

V gene: TRBV2
clone size: .
J gene: TRBJ2-1
D gene: TRBD2
CDR3 DNA: TGTGCCAGCAGTGTTATGGGGGGGGGATACAATGAGCAGTTCTTC
CDR3 protein: CASSVMGGGYNEQFF

V gene: TRBV6-6
clone size: .
J gene: TRBJ2-7
D gene: .
CDR3 DNA: TGTGCCAGCAGTTACTCTTTCCGGGAGAGGTCCTACGAGCAGTACTTC
CDR3 protein: CASSYSFRERSYEQYF

V gene: TRBV5-1
clone size: .
J gene: TRBJ2-7
D gene: TRBD1
CDR3 DNA: TGCGCCAGCAGCTTGGACCCCGGGACAGGCACCTACGAGCAGTACTTC
CDR3 protein: CASSLDPGTGTYEQYF

V gene: TRBV6-5
clone size: .
J gene: TRBJ1-2
D gene: .
CDR3 DNA: TGTGCCAGCAGTTACGGGACTGACGGCTATGGCTACACCTTC
CDR3 protein: CASSYGTDGYGYTF

V gene: TRBV5-8
clone size: few
J gene: TRBJ1-2
D gene: .
CDR3 DNA: TGTGCCAGCAGCTTCAGTTATGGCTACACCTTC
CDR3 protein: CASSFSYGYTF

V gene: TRBV18
clone size: .
J gene: TRBJ2-1
D gene: .
CDR3 DNA: TGTGCCAGCTCACCACTACAGGGTGGGAATGAGCAGTTCTTC
CDR3 protein: CASSPLQGGNEQFF

V gene: TRBV7-9
clone size: .
J gene: TRBJ1-5
D gene: .
CDR3 DNA: TGTGCCAGCAGCTCCGCCAAGGGGTCTTATAGCAATCAGCCCCAGCATTTT
CDR3 protein: CASSSAKGSYSNQPQHF

V gene: TRBV6-1
clone size: .
J gene: TRBJ1-5
D gene: TRBD1
CDR3 DNA: TGTGCCAGCAGTGAGACAGGGCGGAAGCCCCAGCATTTT
CDR3 protein: CASSETGRKPQHF

V gene: TRBV9
clone size: once
J gene: TRBJ2-5
D gene: .
CDR3 DNA: TGTGCCAGCAGCGTAGTAGGGGCTGAGGAGACCCAGTACTTC
CDR3 protein: CASSVVGAEETQYF

V gene: TRBV27
clone size: .
J gene: TRBJ1-1
D gene: TRBD1
CDR3 DNA: TGTGCCAGCAGTAACCCCCGCGGGACAGGGGGGTCCTTCTCTGAAGCTTTCTTT
CDR3 protein: CASSNPRGTGGSFSEAFF

V gene: TRBV21-1
clone size: .
J gene: TRBJ1-6
D gene: .
CDR3 DNA: TGTGCCAGCCCCAAGGTCCGGCCAGGGACTTATTCACCCCTCCACTTT
CDR3 protein: CASPKVRPGTYSPLHF

V gene: TRBV7-2
clone size: .
J gene: TRBJ1-2
D gene: TRBD1
CDR3 DNA: TGTGCCAGCAGCTTAAGGACAGGGCCTAACTATGGCTACACCTTC
CDR3 protein: CASSLRTGPNYGYTF

V gene: TRBV7-2
clone size: .
J gene: TRBJ2-1
D gene: .
CDR3 DNA: TGTGCCAGCAGCCAAACTAGTTACGAGCAGTTCTTC
CDR3 protein: CASSQTSYEQFF

V gene: TRBV28
clone size: .
J gene: TRBJ1-6
D gene: TRBD1
CDR3 DNA: TGTGCCAGCGTCGCCTACAGGGGAACTCAACCCCTCCACTTT
CDR3 protein: CASVAYRGTQPLHF

V gene: TRBV7-2
clone size: .
J gene: TRBJ1-1
D gene: TRBD1
CDR3 DNA: TGTGCCAGCAGCCTTGGGACAGGGGGCCGAGCTTTCTTT
CDR3 protein: CASSLGTGGRAFF

V gene: TRBV4-1
clone size: .
J gene: TRBJ2-7
D gene: TRBD1
CDR3 DNA: TGCGCCAGCAGCCAAGATCCGGGACAGGGCTACGAGCAGTACTTC
CDR3 protein: CASSQDPGQGYEQYF

V gene: TRBV2
clone size: .
J gene: TRBJ2-1
D gene: .
CDR3 DNA: TGTGCCAGCGGGGCCAATGAGCAGTTCTTC
CDR3 protein: CASGANEQFF

V gene: TRBV27
clone size: once
J gene: TRBJ2-1
D gene: .
CDR3 DNA: TGTGCCAGCAGTTTAAGAGGTAGCTCCTACAATGAGCAGTTCTTC
CDR3 protein: CASSLRGSSYNEQFF

V gene: TRBV7-2
clone size: .
J gene: TRBJ2-7
D gene: .
CDR3 DNA: TGTGCCAGCAGCTTACGGCAGGCGGGTTCCTACGAGCAGTACTTC
CDR3 protein: CASSLRQAGSYEQYF

V gene: TRBV5-1
clone size: .
J gene: TRBJ2-1
D gene: TRBD1
CDR3 DNA: TGCGCCAGCAGCTTGAGTTTGGACAGGGGTTCTGGTGAGCAGTTCTTC
CDR3 protein: CASSLSLDRGSGEQFF

V gene: TRBV29-1
clone size: .
J gene: TRBJ2-7
D gene: .
CDR3 DNA: TGCAGCGGGAAGATGAGCGAAAACTACGAGCAGTACTTC
CDR3 protein: CSGKMSENYEQYF

V gene: TRBV29-1
clone size: .
J gene: TRBJ2-7
D gene: .
CDR3 DNA: TGCAGCGTTGAAGGAGGCGGAGTCGCCTACGAGCAGTACTTC
CDR3 protein: CSVEGGGVAYEQYF

V gene: TRBV29-1
clone size: .
J gene: TRBJ2-7
D gene: TRBD2
CDR3 DNA: TGCAGCGTTGGGGGGGGGTCCGAGCAGTACTTC
CDR3 protein: CSVGGGSEQYF

V gene: TRBV27
clone size: .
J gene: TRBJ1-5
D gene: .
CDR3 DNA: TGTGCCAGCAGTTTAGACGGGGATGGCAATCAGCCCCAGCATTTT
CDR3 protein: CASSLDGDGNQPQHF

V gene: TRBV7-2
clone size: .
J gene: TRBJ1-2
D gene: .
CDR3 DNA: TGTGCCAGCAGCTTAGGCCGAGGGCTTAACTATGGCTACACCTTC
CDR3 protein: CASSLGRGLNYGYTF

V gene: TRBV5-1
clone size: .
J gene: TRBJ2-1
D gene: TRBD2
CDR3 DNA: TGCGCCAGCTACTGGACTAGCGGGGGGGCCAATGAGCAGTTCTTC
CDR3 protein: CASYWTSGGANEQFF

V gene: TRBV6-2/TRBV6-3
clone size: .
J gene: TRBJ1-6
D gene: .
CDR3 DNA: TGTGCCAGCAGACCTTCGGCAGGGGATAATTCACCCCTCCACTTT
CDR3 protein: CASRPSAGDNSPLHF

V gene: TRBV6-5
clone size: .
J gene: TRBJ1-4
D gene: .
CDR3 DNA: TGTGCCAGCAGTTACTCCGGTACAACTAATGAAAAACTGTTTTTT
CDR3 protein: CASSYSGTTNEKLFF

V gene: TRBV5-1
clone size: few
J gene: TRBJ1-1
D gene: .
CDR3 DNA: TGCGCCAGCAGCTTAGGAGGGGCAAGGAACACTGAAGCTTTCTTT
CDR3 protein: CASSLGGARNTEAFF

V gene: TRBV12-3/TRBV12-4
clone size: .
J gene: TRBJ2-7
D gene: TRBD1
CDR3 DNA: TGTGCCAGCAGCTGGGGACAGCCCTACGAGCAGTACTTC
CDR3 protein: CASSWGQPYEQYF

V gene: TRBV28
clone size: .
J gene: TRBJ2-2
D gene: .
CDR3 DNA: TGTGCCAGCAGCCCGACTCTTGGACAAGCGAACACCGGGGAGCTGTTTTTT
CDR3 protein: CASSPTLGQANTGELFF

V gene: TRBV19
clone size: .
J gene: TRBJ1-2
D gene: TRBD1
CDR3 DNA: TGTGCCAGTAGACAGGGGGCACTTGGCTACACCTTC
CDR3 protein: CASRQGALGYTF

V gene: TRBV9
clone size: .
J gene: TRBJ1-5
D gene: TRBD1
CDR3 DNA: TGTGCCAGCAGCGTAGATCCAGGGGGCATGCAGCCCCAGCATTTT
CDR3 protein: CASSVDPGGMQPQHF

V gene: TRBV28
clone size: .
J gene: TRBJ2-1
D gene: .
CDR3 DNA: TGTGCCAGCAGTATCGTAGGGGGGGCCTACAATGAGCAGTTCTTC
CDR3 protein: CASSIVGGAYNEQFF

V gene: TRBV3-1/TRBV3-2
clone size: .
J gene: TRBJ2-3
D gene: TRBD2
CDR3 DNA: TGTGCCAGCAGCCCTTACCTAAAAGCTGGGGGGGGCACAGATACGCAGTATTTT
CDR3 protein: CASSPYLKAGGGTDTQYF

V gene: TRBV3-1/TRBV3-2
clone size: .
J gene: TRBJ2-2
D gene: TRBD2
CDR3 DNA: TGTGCCAGCAGCCAAGTTGGACTAGCGGGGGGGCCAGGCACCGGGGAGCTGTTTTTT
CDR3 protein: CASSQVGLAGGPGTGELFF

V gene: TRBV29-1
clone size: .
J gene: TRBJ2-7
D gene: .
CDR3 DNA: TGCAGCGTCCAACCGCGGGGATCGCACTACGAGCAGTACTTC
CDR3 protein: CSVQPRGSHYEQYF

V gene: TRBV5-1
clone size: .
J gene: TRBJ2-6
D gene: TRBD1
CDR3 DNA: TGCGCCAGCAGCCCAACAGGGGCGAGCTCTGGGGCCAACGTCCTGACTTTC
CDR3 protein: CASSPTGASSGANVLTF

V gene: TRBV30
clone size: .
J gene: TRBJ2-5
D gene: .
CDR3 DNA: TGTGCCTGGAGTGTAAGGCAGGGAGAGACCCAGTACTTC
CDR3 protein: CAWSVRQGETQYF

V gene: TRBV5-1
clone size: .
J gene: TRBJ1-1
D gene: .
CDR3 DNA: TGCGCCAGCAGTAACGGACGGGAGAACACTGAAGCTTTCTTT
CDR3 protein: CASSNGRENTEAFF

V gene: TRBV11-3
clone size: .
J gene: TRBJ1-4
D gene: .
CDR3 DNA: TGTGCCAGCAGCAGACACAGGACCGCTCGGGAAAAACTGTTTTTT
CDR3 protein: CASSRHRTAREKLFF

V gene: TRBV2
clone size: .
J gene: TRBJ1-1
D gene: .
CDR3 DNA: TGTGCCAGCAGGAGGGGAGGGGGTACTGAAGCTTTCTTT
CDR3 protein: CASRRGGGTEAFF